Each of the 25 T cell receptor beta chains below was sequenced from the same sample in a study of blood T cell repertoires in COVID-19. The assay was immunoSEQ multiplex PCR, and TCRdb's table has in-frame clones only and misses some. The sample consists of about 120,000 clones, 81% of them appearing once. Sample: peripheral blood. Receptors originate from a human donor in a cohort sampled during active COVID-19.

The rearrangement links TRBV6-2 or TRBV6-3 to TRBJ2-1; 15 nucleotides align to TRBD2. Germline V lookup: CDR1 MNHEY, CDR2 SVGEGT. V gave up 5 bases and J gave up 9 bases; unmatched junction bases: 11. The CDR3 covers 17 residues. The CDR3 sequence: CASSQPGLAGGRAEQFF. CDR3 DNA sequence: TGTGCCAGCAGTCAGCCGGGACTAGCGGGAGGAAGGGCTGAGCAGTTCTTC.

The chain joins TRBV29-1 to TRBJ2-6, with 7 bases identical to TRBD1. Germline V gene data show CDR1 as SQVTM and CDR2 as ANQGSEA. CDR3 length: 17 amino acids. After removal of 3 bases from V and 0 bases from J, the junction contained 8 bases not matched to a gene. The CDR3 spells CSVEVDRVDSGANVLTF. In DNA, the CDR3 is TGCAGCGTTGAGGTCGACAGGGTCGACTCTGGGGCCAACGTCCTGACTTTC.

The count of this clone is one. J is TRBJ1-2 and V is TRBV9; 7 bases map to TRBD1. Germline V gives CDR1 SGDLS, CDR2 YYNGEE. The CDR3 runs to 15 residues. After removal of 0 bases from V and 2 bases from J, the junction contained 4 bases not matched to a gene. The DNA of the CDR3 is TGTGCCAGCAGCGTAGGAGAGGGGGCGAACTATGGCTACACCTTC. Translated: CASSVGEGANYGYTF. Based on the CDR3 plus reference TRBV9 and TRBJ1-2, the full variable domain is DSGVTQTPKHLITATGQRVTLRCSPRSGDLSVYWYQQSLDQGLQFLIQYYNGEERAKGNILERFSAQQFPDLHSELNLSSLELGDSALYFCASSVGEGANYGYTFGSGTRLTVV.

The chain has TRBV6-5 and TRBJ2-7, with a tentative D call TRBD2 (5 bases). Germline V gene sequence: CDR1 MNHEY, CDR2 SVGAGI. Trimming left V 6 bases short and J 5 bases short, with 14 bases between. The CDR3 totals 13 residues. CDR3: CASSPLVAHEQYF. In nucleotides, the CDR3 is TGTGCCAGCAGCCCACTAGTCGCCCACGAGCAGTACTTC.

This rearrangement joins TRBV7-2 to TRBJ1-5, with D unresolved. Germline-derived CDR1 and CDR2 are SGHTA and FQGNSA. Deletions cut 2 bases from V and 0 bases from J, with 5 bases between. The CDR3 length is 14 residues. The CDR3 region is CASSLSNSNQPQHF. The CDR3 DNA reads TGTGCCAGCAGCTTATCCAATAGCAATCAGCCCCAGCATTTT.

This rearrangement joins TRBV3-1 (or the pseudogene TRBV3-2) to TRBJ1-3; unclear D gene. The ends were cut back, 4 bases at V and 0 bases at J, with 16 bases in the middle. The CDR3 runs 17 residues. Germline CDR1 and CDR2: LGHDT and YNNKEL (reference sequence). The CDR3 is CASSPHTRGSSGNTIYF. CDR3 coding DNA: TGTGCCAGCAGCCCTCACACGAGAGGTAGCTCTGGAAACACCATATATTTT.

V and J are TRBV28 and TRBJ2-7, with D uncertain. V was trimmed by 5 bases and J by 4 bases, leaving 9 bases between them. The germline V gene has CDR1 MDHEN and CDR2 SYDVKM. CDR3 length: 12 residues. CDR3 nucleotides: TGTGCCAGCAGTAGACTTACATACGAGCAGTACTTC. Protein sequence: CASSRLTYEQYF.

V is TRBV30 and J is TRBJ2-2; 7 nucleotides agree with TRBD2. The CDR3 length is 15 residues. The V segment lost 0 bases and the J segment 2 bases; nucleotides outside the gene matches: 3. CDR1 is GTSNPN and CDR2 is SVGIG in the germline V gene (reference sequence). The DNA for the CDR3 is TGTGCCTGGAGTGTCCCGGGACTAAACACCGGGGAGCTGTTTTTT. It specifies CAWSVPGLNTGELFF.

This clone has ten or more counts. V gene TRBV30 combines with J gene TRBJ2-7; tentative D call: TRBD2 (5 bases). Germline CDR1 GTSNPN, CDR2 SVGIG (reference sequence). Trimming stripped 2 bases from V and 5 bases from J, with 19 bases between. The length of the CDR3 is 15 residues. CDR3 bases: TGTGCCTGGAGTCTGGAGGTTTCTGAGTCCGACGAGCAGTACTTC. This translates into CAWSLEVSESDEQYF.

The rearrangement links TRBV3-1 (or the pseudogene TRBV3-2) to TRBJ1-2, with D hard to call. This CDR3 has 15 amino acids. The V end lost 4 bases, the J end lost 4 bases, and 16 bases lay between the germline ends. Germline V gene lookup returns CDR1 LGHDT and CDR2 YNNKEL (reference sequence). The CDR3 is CASSPTPGSGYGYTF. In DNA form, the CDR3 reads TGTGCCAGCAGCCCCACACCAGGTAGCGGCTATGGCTACACCTTC.

The chain combines TRBV11-2 with TRBJ2-7, with no clear D. CDR3 size: 12 residues. CDR1 is SGHAT, CDR2 FQNNGV, per germline. Trimming shortened V by 5 bases and J by 4 bases, and 9 bases separated the two germline ends. Written as DNA, the CDR3 is TGTGCCAGCAGCCCCTGGCCGTACGAGCAGTACTTC. Translating it yields CASSPWPYEQYF.

As for this clone: The germline gene is not matched at one end of the junction; a read error may be the cause. This rearrangement joins TRBV7-7 to TRBJ2-1, with D possibly TRBD2 on 6 matching bases. This CDR3 has 14 residues. Germline-derived CDR1 and CDR2 are SSHAT and FNYEAQ (reference sequence). CDR3 DNA: TGTGCTAGCAGCCCGGGGGAGAGTTACAATGAGCAGTTCTTC. Its translation is CASSPGESYNEQFF. Using reference TRBV7-7 and TRBJ2-1 for the parts outside the CDR3, the full variable domain is GAGVSQSPRYKVTKRGQDVTLRCDPISSHATLYWYQQALGQGPEFLTYFNYEAQPDKSGLPSDRFSAERPEGSISTLTIQRTEQRDSAMYRCASSPGESYNEQFFGPGTRLTVL.

The V call is TRBV7-2, the J call TRBJ2-1; 9 bases match TRBD2. V shed 1 base, J shed 4 bases, and the junction held 2 bases outside the gene matches. The CDR3 length is 15 residues. Germline V gives CDR1 SGHTA, CDR2 FQGNSA. The CDR3 bases are TGTGCCAGCAGCTTAGATAGCGGGGGTTACAATGAGCAGTTCTTC. Protein sequence: CASSLDSGGYNEQFF.

The rearrangement uses TRBV5-1 and TRBJ1-3; D may be TRBD1 (6 bases). Germline V gives CDR1 SGHRS, CDR2 YFSETQ. The CDR3 runs to 14 residues. The germline V and J ends were trimmed by 0 bases and 3 bases, with 7 bases remaining between them. The CDR3 DNA sequence: TGCGCCAGCAGCTTGGGACAGGATGGAAACACCATATATTTT. This codes for CASSLGQDGNTIYF.

In its sample, this clone was seen a few times. This chain connects TRBV19 to TRBJ2-4, with D possibly matching TRBD1 (6 bases). The CDR3 sequence is 17 residues long. Per the germline V gene, CDR1 is LNHDA and CDR2 is SQIVND (reference sequence). V was clipped by 4 bases and J by 0 bases, with 16 bases between them. The CDR3 here is CASSTIDRHLAKNIQYF. CDR3 bases: TGTGCCAGTAGTACCATAGACAGGCATCTAGCCAAAAACATTCAGTACTTC. Filled out from reference TRBV19 and TRBJ2-4, the complete variable domain reads DGGITQSPKYLFRKEGQNVTLSCEQNLNHDAMYWYRQDPGQGLRLIYYSQIVNDFQKGDIAEGYSVSREKKESFPLTVTSAQKNPTAFYLCASSTIDRHLAKNIQYFGAGTRLSVL.

Comment on this clone: Sequence at one end of the junction differs from germline and may be a read error. The J gene is TRBJ2-3, the V gene TRBV19, with TRBD2 identical over 11 bases. The CDR3 length is 16 residues. The germline V gene encodes CDR1 LNHDA and CDR2 SQIVND (reference sequence). The CDR3 nucleotides are TGTGCCAGTAGGATAGCGGGGGGGCCAGGCACAGATACGCAGTATTTT. Amino acid sequence: CASRIAGGPGTDTQYF.

The chain uses TRBV30 and TRBJ2-7, with D perhaps matching TRBD2 (5 bases). CDR3 size: 14 residues. Per germline, CDR1 GTSNPN and CDR2 SVGIG (reference sequence). Trimming left V 2 bases short and J 0 bases short, with 11 bases between. The CDR3 region has the DNA TGTGCCTGGAGTCCGGACTGGATCTCCTACGAGCAGTACTTC. Residues: CAWSPDWISYEQYF.

This chain joins TRBV4-1 and TRBJ1-3; 8 bases are a match to TRBD1. CDR3 size: 17 residues. V shed 0 bases, J shed 0 bases, and the junction held 4 bases outside the gene matches. Per germline, CDR1 MGHRA and CDR2 YSYEKL. The CDR3 DNA reads as TGCGCCAGCAGCCAAGAAGGCAGGGGGCACTCTGGAAACACCATATATTTT. This translates into CASSQEGRGHSGNTIYF.

The chain uses TRBV19 and TRBJ1-1; TRBD1 matches 7 bases. This CDR3 is built from 13 residues. J gave up 4 bases and V 7 bases, and 6 bases lay outside the gene matches. Germline CDR1 is LNHDA and CDR2 is SQIVND (reference sequence). The chain's CDR3 is CASKRQGTTEAFF. The CDR3 DNA sequence: TGTGCCAGTAAACGACAGGGTACCACTGAAGCTTTCTTT.

This clone came up once. The chain couples TRBV9 to TRBJ2-3; 11 bases map to TRBD2. The CDR3 runs to 18 residues. V lost 4 bases and J lost 3; bases outside the gene matches: 13. CDR1 is SGDLS and CDR2 is YYNGEE in the germline V gene. The CDR3 DNA sequence: TGTGCCAGCAGCCCCCGGGGGGTAGCGGGAGGGCCGACAGATACGCAGTATTTT. As protein: CASSPRGVAGGPTDTQYF.

The chain is built from TRBV7-3 and TRBJ2-1, with D possibly being TRBD2 (6 bases). Trimming took 4 bases from V and 6 from J, leaving 10 bases between them. The germline CDR1 and CDR2 sequences are SGHTA and FQGTGA. The CDR3 runs to 13 residues. The CDR3 DNA reads as TGTGCCAGCAGCTCCGGGGGTCTCAATGAGCAGTTCTTC. It yields the protein CASSSGGLNEQFF.

The chain uses TRBV29-1 and TRBJ2-7, with D uncertain. Trimming removed 2 bases at V and 0 bases at J, with 8 bases between. CDR3 size: 13 residues. The germline V gene encodes CDR1 SQVTM and CDR2 ANQGSEA. The CDR3 here is CSVETDDSYEQYF. As DNA, the CDR3 is TGCAGCGTTGAAACAGACGACTCCTACGAGCAGTACTTC.

V is TRBV15 and J is TRBJ1-1, with 9 bases matching TRBD1. Germline V gene lookup returns CDR1 LNHNV and CDR2 YYDKDF (reference sequence). V was clipped by 0 bases and J by 0 bases; unmatched bases: 11. This CDR3 region has 19 residues. Here the CDR3 DNA reads TGTGCCACCAGCAGAGACAAAACAGGGGGCAGAACCATGAACACTGAAGCTTTCTTT. Amino acid sequence: CATSRDKTGGRTMNTEAFF.

This chain uses TRBV6-5 with TRBJ1-5; TRBD1 matches at 7 bases. CDR3 size: 14 residues. V dropped 6 bases and J dropped 2; count of bases not matched to a gene: 4. Germline V gene lookup returns CDR1 MNHEY and CDR2 SVGAGI. For the CDR3, the DNA is TGTGCCAGCAGACCCACAGGGGGCAATCAGCCCCAGCATTTT. Translation: CASRPTGGNQPQHF.

The chain joins TRBV9 to TRBJ1-4; a possible D gene is TRBD1 (5 bases). With 0 bases removed from V and 12 bases from J, the gap between germline ends came to 9 bases. This CDR3 spans 12 amino acids. Germline-derived CDR1 and CDR2 are SGDLS and YYNGEE. In nucleotides, the CDR3 is TGTGCCAGCAGCGTAGCCACGGGGGAACTGTTTTTT. Translation gives CASSVATGELFF.